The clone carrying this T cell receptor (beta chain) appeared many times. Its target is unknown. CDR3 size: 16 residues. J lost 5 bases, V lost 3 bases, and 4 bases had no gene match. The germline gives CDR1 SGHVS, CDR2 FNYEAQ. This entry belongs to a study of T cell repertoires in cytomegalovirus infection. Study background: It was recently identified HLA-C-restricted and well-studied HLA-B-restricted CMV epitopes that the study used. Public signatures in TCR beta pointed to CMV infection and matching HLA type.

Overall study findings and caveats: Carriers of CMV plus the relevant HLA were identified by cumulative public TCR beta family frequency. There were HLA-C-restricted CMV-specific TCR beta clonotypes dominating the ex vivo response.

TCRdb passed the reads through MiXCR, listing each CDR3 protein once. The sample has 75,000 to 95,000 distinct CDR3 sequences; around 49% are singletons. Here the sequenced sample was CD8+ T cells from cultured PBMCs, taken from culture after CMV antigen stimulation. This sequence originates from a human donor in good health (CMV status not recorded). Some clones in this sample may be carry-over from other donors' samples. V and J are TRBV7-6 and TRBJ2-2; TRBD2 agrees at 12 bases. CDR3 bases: TGTGCCAGCAGCTTCGGACTAGCGGGAAGGACCGGGGAGCTGTTTTTT. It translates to CASSFGLAGRTGELFF.